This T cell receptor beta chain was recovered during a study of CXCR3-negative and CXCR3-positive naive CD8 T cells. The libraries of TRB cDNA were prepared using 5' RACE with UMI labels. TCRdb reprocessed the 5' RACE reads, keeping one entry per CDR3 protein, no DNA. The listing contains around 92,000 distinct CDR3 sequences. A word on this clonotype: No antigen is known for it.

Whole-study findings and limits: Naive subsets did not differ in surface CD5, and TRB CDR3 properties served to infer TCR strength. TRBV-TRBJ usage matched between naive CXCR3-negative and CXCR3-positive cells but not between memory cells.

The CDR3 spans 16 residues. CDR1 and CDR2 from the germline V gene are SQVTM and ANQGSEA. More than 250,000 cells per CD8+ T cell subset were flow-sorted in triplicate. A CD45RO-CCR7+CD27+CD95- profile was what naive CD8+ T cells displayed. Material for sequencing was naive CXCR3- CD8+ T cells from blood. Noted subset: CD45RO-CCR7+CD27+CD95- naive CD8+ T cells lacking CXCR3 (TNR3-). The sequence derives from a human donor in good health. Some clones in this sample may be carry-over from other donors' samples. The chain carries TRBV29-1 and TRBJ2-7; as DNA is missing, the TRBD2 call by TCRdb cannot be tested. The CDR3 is CSADGLTGKDSYEQYF.